A selection of T cell receptor beta chains follows, all from one sample in a study of blood T cell repertoires in COVID-19. Some clones are missing from TCRdb's copy, which holds only in-frame ones; the method was immunoSEQ multiplex PCR. The data show about 60,000 clones, 88% seen once. The sample was peripheral blood. The receptors shown here come from a man aged 50-59 years with active COVID-19. CDR3s include the opening cysteine and the closing phenylalanine or tryptophan. A D gene is named only where the DNA matches it firmly. Clone sizes are given selectively: once, few, many, or a class where the clone is expanded.

j_call: TRBJ1-2; v_call: TRBV4-1; clone_size: NA; d_call: NA; cdr3_aa: CASSPTMAGRASGGYTF; cdr3_nt: TGCGCCAGCAGCCCAACCATGGCGGGGCGGGCCAGCGGAGGCTACACCTTC
j_call: TRBJ2-5; v_call: TRBV3-1/TRBV3-2; clone_size: NA; d_call: TRBD2; cdr3_aa: CASTRGGTQETQYF; cdr3_nt: TGTGCCAGCACCCGCGGGGGGACGCAAGAGACCCAGTACTTC
j_call: TRBJ2-5; v_call: TRBV6-5; clone_size: NA; d_call: NA; cdr3_aa: CASSYSRTPGETQYF; cdr3_nt: TGTGCCAGCAGTTACTCTCGGACCCCAGGGGAGACCCAGTACTTC
j_call: TRBJ2-6; v_call: TRBV27; clone_size: NA; d_call: NA; cdr3_aa: CASTRDSGANVLTF; cdr3_nt: TGTGCCAGCACCAGGGATTCAGGGGCCAACGTCCTGACTTTC
j_call: TRBJ2-5; v_call: TRBV5-1; clone_size: NA; d_call: NA; cdr3_aa: CASQKGYVRETQYF; cdr3_nt: TGCGCCAGCCAAAAGGGGTACGTGAGGGAGACCCAGTACTTC
j_call: TRBJ2-3; v_call: TRBV5-6; clone_size: NA; d_call: TRBD2; cdr3_aa: CASNGLAGGPDTQYF; cdr3_nt: TGTGCCAGCAACGGACTAGCGGGGGGGCCTGATACGCAGTATTTT
j_call: TRBJ1-2; v_call: TRBV27; clone_size: few; d_call: TRBD1; cdr3_aa: CASSDSFKWTGHNYGYTF; cdr3_nt: TGTGCCAGCAGTGACTCATTTAAATGGACAGGGCATAACTATGGCTACACCTTC
j_call: TRBJ1-4; v_call: TRBV6-2/TRBV6-3; clone_size: NA; d_call: NA; cdr3_aa: CASSYAGNLLRLFF; cdr3_nt: TGTGCCAGCAGTTACGCCGGGAATCTGCTAAGACTGTTTTTT
j_call: TRBJ2-1; v_call: TRBV6-6; clone_size: NA; d_call: TRBD2; cdr3_aa: CASRPRLAGANEQFF; cdr3_nt: TGTGCCAGCAGACCCCGACTAGCGGGGGCCAATGAGCAGTTCTTC
j_call: TRBJ1-4; v_call: TRBV7-2; clone_size: NA; d_call: NA; cdr3_aa: CASSPMGEAVLFF; cdr3_nt: TGTGCCAGCAGCCCGATGGGGGAGGCTGTACTGTTTTTT
j_call: TRBJ2-5; v_call: TRBV29-1; clone_size: few; d_call: TRBD1; cdr3_aa: CSVLLDRGPSKRYF; cdr3_nt: TGCAGCGTTCTCTTAGACAGGGGTCCCTCCAAGCGGTACTTC
j_call: TRBJ1-1; v_call: TRBV4-3; clone_size: NA; d_call: NA; cdr3_aa: CASSLGAHTEAFF; cdr3_nt: TGCGCCAGCAGCCTTGGGGCTCACACTGAAGCTTTCTTT
j_call: TRBJ2-2; v_call: TRBV3-1/TRBV3-2; clone_size: NA; d_call: TRBD2; cdr3_aa: CASSQNGLAANTGELFF; cdr3_nt: TGTGCCAGCAGCCAAAACGGACTAGCGGCGAACACCGGGGAGCTGTTTTTT
j_call: TRBJ2-7; v_call: TRBV11-2; clone_size: few; d_call: TRBD2; cdr3_aa: CASSLVGTSPYEQYF; cdr3_nt: TGTGCCAGCAGCCTGGTCGGGACTAGCCCCTACGAGCAGTACTTC
j_call: TRBJ2-3; v_call: TRBV9; clone_size: NA; d_call: NA; cdr3_aa: CASSLESGQTKNTQYF; cdr3_nt: TGTGCCAGCAGCCTAGAATCTGGACAGACCAAGAATACGCAGTATTTT
j_call: TRBJ1-1; v_call: TRBV5-6; clone_size: NA; d_call: NA; cdr3_aa: CASSRGLNTEAFF; cdr3_nt: TGTGCCAGCAGCCGAGGGCTGAACACTGAAGCTTTCTTT
j_call: TRBJ2-7; v_call: TRBV12-3/TRBV12-4; clone_size: NA; d_call: NA; cdr3_aa: CASSFRGYEQYF; cdr3_nt: TGTGCCAGCAGTTTTCGCGGATACGAGCAGTACTTC
j_call: TRBJ2-7; v_call: TRBV6-5; clone_size: NA; d_call: TRBD1; cdr3_aa: CASSLGTAYEQYF; cdr3_nt: TGTGCCAGCAGTTTAGGGACAGCCTACGAGCAGTACTTC
j_call: TRBJ1-2; v_call: TRBV25-1; clone_size: once; d_call: NA; cdr3_aa: CASSNRNPNYGYTF; cdr3_nt: TGTGCCAGCAGTAACAGGAATCCTAACTATGGCTACACCTTC
j_call: TRBJ2-6; v_call: TRBV30; clone_size: NA; d_call: NA; cdr3_aa: CAWSVGVGGPGANVLTF; cdr3_nt: TGTGCCTGGAGTGTAGGGGTAGGGGGTCCTGGGGCCAACGTCCTGACTTTC
j_call: TRBJ2-2; v_call: TRBV11-3; clone_size: NA; d_call: NA; cdr3_aa: CASSLTSNTGELFF; cdr3_nt: TGTGCCAGCAGCCTGACTAGTAACACCGGGGAGCTGTTTTTT
j_call: TRBJ2-7; v_call: TRBV23-1; clone_size: NA; d_call: TRBD1; cdr3_aa: CASSGTGVSGLEQYF; cdr3_nt: TGCGCCAGCTCCGGGACAGGGGTAAGCGGGCTCGAGCAGTACTTC
j_call: TRBJ2-7; v_call: TRBV5-1; clone_size: NA; d_call: NA; cdr3_aa: CASSRRTFGRSSYEQYF; cdr3_nt: TGCGCCAGCAGCCGTAGGACATTCGGCCGGAGCTCCTACGAGCAGTACTTC
j_call: TRBJ1-1; v_call: TRBV2; clone_size: once; d_call: TRBD1; cdr3_aa: CASSATGDTEAFF; cdr3_nt: TGTGCCAGCAGTGCTACAGGGGACACTGAAGCTTTCTTT
j_call: TRBJ2-3; v_call: TRBV7-9; clone_size: NA; d_call: TRBD1; cdr3_aa: CASSTRTGGTDTQYF; cdr3_nt: TGTGCCAGCAGCACCCGGACAGGGGGCACAGATACGCAGTATTTT
j_call: TRBJ2-7; v_call: TRBV12-3/TRBV12-4; clone_size: NA; d_call: NA; cdr3_aa: CASSSFYEQYF; cdr3_nt: TGTGCCAGCAGTTCCTTTTACGAGCAGTACTTC
j_call: TRBJ1-1; v_call: TRBV5-1; clone_size: NA; d_call: TRBD1; cdr3_aa: CASSGTGTGAEAFF; cdr3_nt: TGCGCCAGCAGCGGCACCGGGACAGGGGCTGAAGCTTTCTTT
j_call: TRBJ1-6; v_call: TRBV5-1; clone_size: NA; d_call: NA; cdr3_aa: CASSLLWLNSPLHF; cdr3_nt: TGCGCCAGCAGCTTGCTTTGGCTGAATTCACCCCTCCACTTT
j_call: TRBJ1-6; v_call: TRBV4-1; clone_size: NA; d_call: NA; cdr3_aa: CASSQGAAQWYNSPLHF; cdr3_nt: TGCGCCAGCAGCCAAGGGGCAGCCCAGTGGTATAATTCACCCCTCCACTTT
j_call: TRBJ2-5; v_call: TRBV30; clone_size: once; d_call: NA; cdr3_aa: CAWKGDHQETQYF; cdr3_nt: TGTGCCTGGAAGGGGGACCACCAAGAGACCCAGTACTTC
j_call: TRBJ1-6; v_call: TRBV6-1; clone_size: NA; d_call: NA; cdr3_aa: CASSAGGDGYNSPLHF; cdr3_nt: TGTGCCAGCAGTGCCGGTGGTGACGGGTATAATTCACCCCTCCACTTT
j_call: TRBJ1-4; v_call: TRBV7-2; clone_size: few; d_call: NA; cdr3_aa: CASSIRHGRNEKLFF; cdr3_nt: TGTGCCAGCAGCATACGACACGGTAGGAATGAAAAACTGTTTTTT
j_call: TRBJ1-5; v_call: TRBV5-4; clone_size: NA; d_call: NA; cdr3_aa: CASSSGQLNQPQHF; cdr3_nt: TGTGCCAGCAGCTCTGGACAGCTAAATCAGCCCCAGCATTTT
j_call: TRBJ2-7; v_call: TRBV4-1; clone_size: few; d_call: TRBD1; cdr3_aa: CASSQVGTGRYEQYF; cdr3_nt: TGCGCCAGCAGCCAAGTAGGGACAGGGCGATACGAGCAGTACTTC
j_call: TRBJ1-5; v_call: TRBV4-3; clone_size: NA; d_call: NA; cdr3_aa: CASSQDLAGQPQHF; cdr3_nt: TGCGCCAGCAGCCAAGATTTGGCGGGGCAGCCCCAGCATTTT
j_call: TRBJ2-1; v_call: TRBV19; clone_size: NA; d_call: NA; cdr3_aa: CASTARGAYNEQFF; cdr3_nt: TGTGCCAGTACCGCACGGGGAGCCTACAATGAGCAGTTCTTC
j_call: TRBJ1-6; v_call: TRBV10-3; clone_size: NA; d_call: TRBD1; cdr3_aa: CAISLDRGNSPLHF; cdr3_nt: TGTGCCATCAGCCTGGACAGGGGTAATTCACCCCTCCACTTT
j_call: TRBJ2-3; v_call: TRBV9; clone_size: NA; d_call: TRBD2; cdr3_aa: CASSAGTSGGTDTQYF; cdr3_nt: TGTGCCAGCAGCGCCGGGACTAGCGGGGGCACAGATACGCAGTATTTT
j_call: TRBJ2-2; v_call: TRBV19; clone_size: NA; d_call: TRBD1; cdr3_aa: CASSITQGKAGELFF; cdr3_nt: TGTGCCAGTAGTATAACACAGGGGAAAGCCGGGGAGCTGTTTTTT
j_call: TRBJ1-2; v_call: TRBV3-1/TRBV3-2; clone_size: NA; d_call: NA; cdr3_aa: CASSQVTDGGYTF; cdr3_nt: TGTGCCAGCAGCCAAGTGACAGACGGGGGCTACACCTTC
j_call: TRBJ1-5; v_call: TRBV27; clone_size: NA; d_call: NA; cdr3_aa: CASSDLREGNQPQHF; cdr3_nt: TGTGCCAGCAGTGACCTCAGGGAAGGCAATCAGCCCCAGCATTTT
j_call: TRBJ2-7; v_call: TRBV5-1; clone_size: few; d_call: TRBD1; cdr3_aa: CASSLGQGINEQYF; cdr3_nt: TGCGCCAGCAGTTTAGGACAGGGAATCAACGAGCAGTACTTC
j_call: TRBJ2-2; v_call: TRBV3-1/TRBV3-2; clone_size: NA; d_call: NA; cdr3_aa: CASSILSGELFF; cdr3_nt: TGTGCCAGCAGCATATTGTCTGGGGAGCTGTTTTTT
j_call: TRBJ2-5; v_call: TRBV6-2/TRBV6-3; clone_size: NA; d_call: TRBD2; cdr3_aa: CASRPRTSGAQETQYF; cdr3_nt: TGTGCCAGCAGACCTAGGACTAGCGGGGCCCAAGAGACCCAGTACTTC
j_call: TRBJ1-6; v_call: TRBV3-1/TRBV3-2; clone_size: NA; d_call: NA; cdr3_aa: CASSQELGTPRSSYNSPLHF; cdr3_nt: TGTGCCAGCAGCCAAGAACTAGGGACACCTAGGAGCTCCTATAATTCACCCCTCCACTTT
j_call: TRBJ2-3; v_call: TRBV3-1/TRBV3-2; clone_size: NA; d_call: TRBD2; cdr3_aa: CASSQGAGGYTDTQYF; cdr3_nt: TGTGCCAGCAGCCAGGGAGCGGGGGGGTACACAGATACGCAGTATTTT
j_call: TRBJ1-6; v_call: TRBV5-4; clone_size: NA; d_call: NA; cdr3_aa: CASSRMGSNSPLHF; cdr3_nt: TGTGCCAGCAGCCGAATGGGGAGCAATTCACCCCTCCACTTT
j_call: TRBJ2-5; v_call: TRBV12-3/TRBV12-4; clone_size: NA; d_call: NA; cdr3_aa: CASSFGAPETQYF; cdr3_nt: TGTGCCAGCAGTTTCGGTGCCCCAGAGACCCAGTACTTC
j_call: TRBJ1-2; v_call: TRBV11-2; clone_size: NA; d_call: TRBD1; cdr3_aa: CASSRDRAGVYGYTF; cdr3_nt: TGTGCCAGCAGCCGCGACAGGGCGGGCGTGTATGGCTACACCTTC
j_call: TRBJ1-6; v_call: TRBV21-1; clone_size: NA; d_call: NA; cdr3_aa: CASSNGDSPLHF; cdr3_nt: TGTGCCAGCAGCAACGGGGATTCACCCCTCCACTTT
j_call: TRBJ2-7; v_call: TRBV6-5; clone_size: NA; d_call: NA; cdr3_aa: CASKSHSSYEQYF; cdr3_nt: TGTGCCAGCAAAAGCCATAGCTCCTACGAGCAGTACTTC
j_call: TRBJ1-1; v_call: TRBV9; clone_size: NA; d_call: NA; cdr3_aa: CASSAETGNTEAFF; cdr3_nt: TGTGCCAGCAGCGCGGAGACAGGAAACACTGAAGCTTTCTTT
j_call: TRBJ1-5; v_call: TRBV6-6; clone_size: NA; d_call: NA; cdr3_aa: CVAGAPNQPQHF; cdr3_nt: TGTGTCGCGGGGGCCCCCAATCAGCCCCAGCATTTT
j_call: TRBJ1-5; v_call: TRBV29-1; clone_size: NA; d_call: TRBD1; cdr3_aa: CSVWRQGYQPQHF; cdr3_nt: TGCAGCGTTTGGCGACAGGGGTATCAGCCCCAGCATTTT